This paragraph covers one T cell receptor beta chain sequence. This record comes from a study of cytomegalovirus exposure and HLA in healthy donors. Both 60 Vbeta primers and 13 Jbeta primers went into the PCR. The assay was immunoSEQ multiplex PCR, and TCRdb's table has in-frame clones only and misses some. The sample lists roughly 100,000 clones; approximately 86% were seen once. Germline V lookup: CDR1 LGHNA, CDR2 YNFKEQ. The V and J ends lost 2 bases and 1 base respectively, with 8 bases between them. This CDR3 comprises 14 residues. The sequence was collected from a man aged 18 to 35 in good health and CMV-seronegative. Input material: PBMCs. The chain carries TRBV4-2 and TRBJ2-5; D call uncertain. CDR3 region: CASSQWAPQETQYF. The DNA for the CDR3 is TGTGCCAGCAGCCAATGGGCCCCCCAAGAGACCCAGTACTTC.